This T cell receptor beta chain emerged from a study of siplizumab effects on memory and regulatory T cells. The count of this clone is one. The table came from immunoSEQ multiplex PCR; TCRdb's copy has only in-frame clones and leaves some out. Counted here are some 100,000 clones, 90% to 95% occurring once; the ten biggest clones make up about 6.7%. V lost 5 bases, J lost 6 bases, and 13 bases lay in between. The CDR3 sequence is 12 residues long. Germline CDR1 and CDR2: SQVTM and ANQGSEA. The sequenced material came from CD8+ T cells sorted from blood. The J gene is TRBJ1-2, the V gene TRBV29-1, with D tentatively TRBD1 (6 bases). The sequence derives from a human donor in good health. CDR3 bases: TGCAGCGTTCCGAGGGGGGCGGATGGCTACACCTTC. Its protein product is CSVPRGADGYTF.